The present TCR beta chain was sequenced within a study of blood T cell repertoires in COVID-19. V lost 5 bases, J lost 5 bases, and 19 bases lay in between. Per germline, CDR1 KGHSH and CDR2 LQKENI. CDR3 size: 16 residues. Sequencing used immunoSEQ multiplex PCR; TCRdb keeps in-frame clones, though not all of them. The sample shows about 150,000 clones, less than 85% of them seen only once. The sequencing input was peripheral blood. This sequence joins TRBV18 and TRBJ1-5, with D perhaps TRBD1 (5 bases). This receptor was taken from a woman over 75 with active or convalescent COVID-19. CDR3 sequence: CASSKTGTGGYQPQHF. The CDR3 region has the DNA TGTGCCAGCTCAAAGACCGGGACGGGGGGTTATCAGCCCCAGCATTTT. Based on the CDR3 plus reference TRBV18 and TRBJ1-5, the full variable domain is NAGVMQNPRHLVRRRGQEARLRCSPMKGHSHVYWYRQLPEEGLKFMVYLQKENIIDESGMPKERFSAEFPKEGPSILRIQQVVRGDSAAYFCASSKTGTGGYQPQHFGDGTRLSIL.